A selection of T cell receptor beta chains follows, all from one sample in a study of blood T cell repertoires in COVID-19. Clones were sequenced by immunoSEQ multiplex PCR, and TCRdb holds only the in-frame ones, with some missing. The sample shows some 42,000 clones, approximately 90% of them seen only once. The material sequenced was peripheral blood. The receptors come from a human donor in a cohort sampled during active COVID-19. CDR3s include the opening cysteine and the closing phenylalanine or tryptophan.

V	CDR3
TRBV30	CAWSVLSDTQYF
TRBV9	CASSGDGQGNSWGNTIYF
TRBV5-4	CASSLDSTSSYEQYF
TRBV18	CASSPTQGEAFF
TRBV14	CASSQSLRVQFF
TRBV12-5	CASGLVGQTNEQFF
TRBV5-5	CASRPGQGAGEQYF
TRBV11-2	CASSSSLQGRFYEQYF
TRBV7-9	CASSSDRDSWYEQYF
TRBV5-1	CASSLGFAGQGYEQYF
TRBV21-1	CASSTSSGTSVNEQFF
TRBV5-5	CASSLGGTSTDTQYF
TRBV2	CASDPRGGNTEAFF
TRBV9	CASSSYTDTQYF
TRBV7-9	CASSPTGGFTGELFF
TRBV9	CASSGREDGYTF
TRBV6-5	CASSSAPEVTQYF
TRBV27	CASSLSAGASGGYTDTQYF
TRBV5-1	CASSLGTRTDTQYF
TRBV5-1	CASSSGQGASNTDTQYF
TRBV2	CASSARQGNTEAFF
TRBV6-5	CASRIGLGGYTF
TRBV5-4	CASSLYGANEQFF
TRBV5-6	CASSRRQGPYEQYF
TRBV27	CASSSVTVGYGYTF
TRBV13	CASSSREGESGKVARETQYF
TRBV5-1	CASSLLGRAYEQYF
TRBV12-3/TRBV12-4	CASSSPDSYEQYF
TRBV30	CAWSVGRTEAFF
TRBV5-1	CASSLIPTDLNTEAFF
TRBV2	CASGAEDEKLFF
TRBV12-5	CASGWGQGSGEQFF